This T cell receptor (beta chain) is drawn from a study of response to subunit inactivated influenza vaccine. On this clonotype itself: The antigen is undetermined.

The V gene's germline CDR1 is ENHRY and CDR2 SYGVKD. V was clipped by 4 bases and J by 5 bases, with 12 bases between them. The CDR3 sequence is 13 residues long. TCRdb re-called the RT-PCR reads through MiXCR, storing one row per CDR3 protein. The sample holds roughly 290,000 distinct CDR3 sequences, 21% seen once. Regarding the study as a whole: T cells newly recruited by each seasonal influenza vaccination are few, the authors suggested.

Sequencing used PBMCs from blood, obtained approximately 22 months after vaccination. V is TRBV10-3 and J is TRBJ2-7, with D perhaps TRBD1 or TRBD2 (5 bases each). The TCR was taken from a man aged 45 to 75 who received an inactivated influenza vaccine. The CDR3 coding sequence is TGTGCCATCAGTGGGGGACCCAAAAACGAGCAGTACTTC. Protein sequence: CAISGGPKNEQYF.